Each of the 31 T cell receptor beta chains below was sequenced from the same sample in a study of T-cell reconstitution after alpha-beta-depleted transplantation in children. Molecular barcoding with unique molecular identifiers was used for the TCRbeta library. MiXCR, run by TCRdb on the PCR reads, gives a single entry per CDR3 protein. Found here are fewer than 350,000 distinct CDR3 sequences, about 9.4% of them singletons; the top ten hold approximately 7%. The material was PBMCs, obtained before TCRalphabeta/CD19-depleted stem cell transplant. These receptors were collected from a boy in the first two years of life with acute myeloid leukemia, due to receive a stem cell transplant.

This clonotype was recorded many times. This chain uses TRBV20-1 with TRBJ2-5, with 7 positions matching TRBD1. CDR1 and CDR2 from the germline V gene are DFQATT and SNEGSKA (reference sequence). Trimming removed 4 bases from V and 1 base from J; junction bases left unmatched: 15. The CDR3 extends over 17 amino acids. This chain's CDR3 is CSATSGDRGGLQETQYF. The DNA for the CDR3 is TGCAGTGCTACTTCAGGGGACCGAGGGGGCCTCCAAGAGACCCAGTACTTC.

At least ten counts were recorded for this clonotype. The rearrangement links TRBV27 to TRBJ1-5; 9 positions match TRBD1. The CDR3 covers 17 residues. The germline V gene has CDR1 MNHEY and CDR2 SMNVEV (reference sequence). The V gene end was trimmed by 6 bases and the J gene end by 7 bases; junction bases not matched to a gene: 16. In nucleotides, the CDR3 is TGTGCCAGCAGCTCACGCATGGACAGGGGAGGGAAGCAGCCCCAGCATTTT. This gives the protein CASSSRMDRGGKQPQHF.

There are many counts of this clonotype. The chain has TRBV7-2 and TRBJ2-3; the D is unclear. V lost 4 bases and J 0 bases, leaving 17 bases between the germline ends. Looked up from germline, CDR1 is SGHTA and CDR2 is FQGNSA. CDR3 length: 17 amino acids. CDR3 sequence reads: CASSYTILFRSTDTQYF. The CDR3 coding sequence is TGTGCCAGCAGCTACACAATCCTCTTCCGGAGCACAGATACGCAGTATTTT.

Note on this clonotype: This may arise from a read error, as a much more abundant clone is one base away. This sequence joins TRBV3-1 and TRBJ2-1; tentative D call: TRBD2 (6 bases). Germline V gene data show CDR1 as LGHDT and CDR2 as YNNKEL (reference sequence). This CDR3 contains 15 residues. In nucleotides, the CDR3 is TGTGCCACCAGCCGCCGGGAGAGCTCCTACAATGAGCAGTTCTTC. Its translation is CATSRRESSYNEQFF.

The rearrangement uses TRBV24-1 and TRBJ2-3, with TRBD1 matching over 12 bases. The CDR3 is 17 residues long. J was trimmed by 4 bases and V by 1 base; bases with no gene match: 5. Germline values: CDR1 KGHDR, CDR2 SFDVKD. This chain's CDR3 is CATSDLGDRGPSDTQYF. CDR3 in DNA: TGTGCCACCAGTGATTTAGGGGACAGGGGGCCGTCAGATACGCAGTATTTT.

The chain joins TRBV5-1 to TRBJ1-2; no clear D. Trimming shortened V by 4 bases and J by 3 bases, and 10 bases separated the two germline ends. The CDR3 totals 13 residues. Germline V CDR1 and CDR2: SGHRS, YFSETQ. The CDR3 DNA reads as TGCGCCAGCAGCCCGTCAGGACACTATGGCTACACCTTC. It translates to CASSPSGHYGYTF.

This clonotype appeared a few times. The chain carries TRBV28 and TRBJ2-7, with D perhaps matching TRBD1 or TRBD2 (6 bases each). Trimming removed 4 bases at V and 3 bases at J, with 16 bases between. This CDR3 has 15 residues. CDR1 and CDR2 (germline): MDHEN, SYDVKM. Written as DNA, the CDR3 is TGTGCCAGCAGTTCAAACCCTCGGGGGCTCTACGAGCAGTACTTC. It is translated as CASSSNPRGLYEQYF.

This clonotype was recorded many times. J is TRBJ2-3 and V is TRBV5-1; possibly TRBD1 or TRBD2 for D (5 bases each). Between the trimmed V and J ends, which lost 4 bases and 4 bases, there was a span of 19 bases. CDR1 SGHRS and CDR2 YFSETQ come from the germline V gene. This CDR3 contains 16 residues. The CDR3 spells CASSAGDRTPADTQYF. Here the CDR3 DNA reads TGCGCCAGCAGCGCCGGGGACCGAACCCCAGCAGATACGCAGTATTTT.

This clonotype was counted many times. CDR3 in amino acids: CASSYTSYEQYF. In DNA form, the CDR3 reads TGTGCCAGCAGTTACACTAGCTACGAGCAGTACTTC. The chain is built from TRBV6-2 or TRBV6-3 and TRBJ2-7; tentatively, D is TRBD2 (5 bases). With 2 bases removed from V and 3 bases from J, the gap between germline ends came to 5 bases. Looked up from germline, CDR1 is MNHEY and CDR2 is SVGEGT. The CDR3 sequence is 12 residues long.

This clonotype showed up many times. This rearrangement joins TRBV20-1 to TRBJ2-7; the match to TRBD1 covers 11 bases. Germline CDR1 reads DFQATT; CDR2 reads SNEGSKA (reference sequence). V trimming: 1 base; J trimming: 4 bases; junction bases outside the gene matches: 6. The CDR3 is 15 amino acids. Written as DNA, the CDR3 is TGCAGTGCTAGAGCCGGGACAGGGGGATTTTACGAGCAGTACTTC. It translates to CSARAGTGGFYEQYF.

J is TRBJ2-1 and V is TRBV7-9, with TRBD2 matching 12 bases. Trimming took 5 bases from V and 2 from J; bases not matched to a gene: 7. CDR1 and CDR2 from the germline V gene are SEHNR and FQNEAQ (reference sequence). The CDR3 is 17 residues long. The CDR3 loop reads CASSQTSGSRTYNEQFF. CDR3 DNA sequence: TGTGCCAGCAGCCAGACTAGCGGGAGTAGGACCTACAATGAGCAGTTCTTC.

Notes on this clonotype: This may come from a read error, since a much larger clone is one base off. The gene calls are TRBV15 and TRBJ1-1; D gene unclear. The germline V gene has CDR1 LNHNV and CDR2 YYDKDF (reference sequence). There are 14 residues in the CDR3. Between the trimmed V and J ends, which lost 0 bases and 1 base, there was a span of 6 bases. The CDR3 loop reads CATSRDRTNTEAFF. The CDR3 nucleotides are TGTGCCACCAGCAGAGATCGGACGAACACTGAAGCTTTCTTT.

This clonotype has more than one count but fewer than ten. This sequence joins TRBV20-1 and TRBJ2-7, with D perhaps matching TRBD2 (5 bases). Germline values: CDR1 DFQATT, CDR2 SNEGSKA (reference sequence). The CDR3 length is 16 residues. The V gene lost 0 bases and the J gene lost 0 bases, with 15 bases spanning the gap. The CDR3 loop is CSARDSSDGGSYEQYF. CDR3 coding DNA: TGCAGTGCTAGAGATAGCTCGGACGGAGGCTCCTACGAGCAGTACTTC.

This clonotype was seen at least ten times. The CDR3 nucleotides read TGTGCCAGCAGTGTCGCCGCGGGGTTTCTAATGGAATCGAGCTATGGCTACACCTTC. It translates to CASSVAAGFLMESSYGYTF. This chain connects TRBV28 to TRBJ1-2; D is uncertain. V was trimmed by 5 bases and J by 4 bases, leaving 29 bases between them. CDR1 is MDHEN, CDR2 SYDVKM, per germline. CDR3 size: 19 residues.

Many counts were recorded for this clonotype. The rearrangement links TRBV7-2 to TRBJ2-5; 10 nucleotides agree with TRBD1. V lost 5 bases to trimming and J lost 5 bases; unmatched junction nucleotides: 5. There are 14 residues in the CDR3. The germline CDR1 and CDR2 sequences are SGHTA and FQGNSA. The CDR3 is CASSRDRGHETQYF. CDR3 DNA sequence: TGTGCCAGCAGCCGGGACAGGGGTCACGAGACCCAGTACTTC.

This chain's CDR3 is CASSLDGSANTEAFF. CDR3 coding DNA: TGTGCCAGCAGCTTAGATGGGAGCGCGAACACTGAAGCTTTCTTT. The rearrangement links TRBV7-9 to TRBJ1-1, with unresolved D. The CDR3 sequence is 15 residues long. Per germline, CDR1 SEHNR and CDR2 FQNEAQ (reference sequence). Deletions cut 1 base from V and 1 base from J, with 10 bases between.

This clonotype was recorded once. A much larger clone sits a single nucleotide away, making a read error possible. V is TRBV7-9 and J is TRBJ2-7, with 7 bases that match TRBD1. V dropped 3 bases and J dropped 5; count of bases not matched to a gene: 4. Germline values: CDR1 SEHNR, CDR2 FQNEAQ (reference sequence). This CDR3 has 13 residues. The CDR3 bases are TGTGCCAGCAGCTTGACAGGGCGGGACGAGCAGTACTTC. Translated, it gives CASSLTGRDEQYF.

With regard to this clonotype: One base away lies a much larger clone, so this may be a sequencing read error. The CDR3 sequence: CASSQGQVGSGTYNEQFF. The CDR3 DNA follows: TGCGCCAGCAGCCAAGGTCAAGTGGGTAGCGGGACCTACAATGAGCAGTTCTTC. The gene calls are TRBV4-3 and TRBJ2-1; 8 nucleotides match TRBD2. V lost 1 base and J lost 2; bases outside the gene matches: 10. The length of the CDR3 is 18 residues. Germline loops: CDR1 LGHNA, CDR2 YSLEER.

This clonotype occurred many times. The CDR3 nucleotides are TGTGCCAGCAGCACCGTCCTCCTCGGGGACCCGCGGGAGACCCAGTACTTC. The encoded protein is CASSTVLLGDPRETQYF. V is TRBV5-5 and J is TRBJ2-5, with D perhaps matching TRBD1 or TRBD2 (5 bases each). Germline CDR1 is SGHKS and CDR2 is YYEKEE (reference sequence). The CDR3 has 17 amino acids. V shed 4 bases and J shed 5 bases, with 24 bases lying between them.

This clonotype was detected many times. The rearrangement joins TRBV28 to TRBJ1-2; 7 positions agree with TRBD1. V dropped 4 bases and J dropped 3; count of bases not matched to a gene: 11. CDR1 is MDHEN and CDR2 is SYDVKM in the germline V gene. The CDR3 is 16 amino acids. CDR3 nucleotide sequence: TGTGCCAGCAGTTCACTTACCGGGACAGTTCACTATGGCTACACCTTC. Protein sequence: CASSSLTGTVHYGYTF.

This clonotype was seen at least ten times. This chain joins TRBV13 and TRBJ2-7, with D possibly being TRBD2 (7 bases). CDR3 length equals 15 residues. Trimming took 1 base from V and 4 from J, leaving 14 bases between them. Looked up from germline, CDR1 is PRHDT and CDR2 is FYEKMQ (reference sequence). The DNA of the CDR3 is TGTGCCAGCAGCTTAGTGGCGGGGGCCTCATACGAGCAGTACTTC. Translating gives CASSLVAGASYEQYF.

V usage is TRBV5-1 and J usage is TRBJ1-5; D gene unclear. V was trimmed by 0 bases and J by 3 bases, leaving 10 bases between them. There are 15 residues in the CDR3. The germline V gene encodes CDR1 SGHRS and CDR2 YFSETQ. The CDR3 coding sequence is TGCGCCAGCAGCTTGGGTCTTTATACCAATCAGCCCCAGCATTTT. It yields the protein CASSLGLYTNQPQHF.

The table lists this clonotype with many counts. This chain uses TRBV11-2 with TRBJ2-3; a possible D gene is TRBD1 (6 bases). Germline CDR1 and CDR2: SGHAT and FQNNGV. This CDR3 has 19 residues. Trimming pared 5 bases from V and 0 bases from J, leaving 24 bases between. The CDR3 protein is CASSIFFLTGQPSTDTQYF. The CDR3 DNA reads as TGTGCCAGCAGCATCTTTTTTTTGACTGGACAGCCGAGCACAGATACGCAGTATTTT.

This clonotype came up many times. The chain joins TRBV5-1 to TRBJ2-5; 8 bases agree with TRBD1. Germline loops: CDR1 SGHRS, CDR2 YFSETQ. The CDR3 length is 19 residues. The V gene end was trimmed by 4 bases and the J gene end by 3 bases; junction bases not matched to a gene: 20. The CDR3 nucleotides are TGCGCCAGCAGCAGGACCGGGACAGGCTTCCGAACGGGGGAAGAGACCCAGTACTTC. It specifies CASSRTGTGFRTGEETQYF.

This clonotype has a handful of counts. The chain couples TRBV13 to TRBJ2-2; tentative D call: TRBD1 (6 bases). This CDR3 is 15 amino acids long. V gave up 2 bases and J gave up 3 bases, with 10 bases separating them. The germline V gene encodes CDR1 PRHDT and CDR2 FYEKMQ (reference sequence). The DNA for the CDR3 is TGTGCCAGCAGCTTACAGGGGCGGTACACCGGGGAGCTGTTTTTT. Its translation is CASSLQGRYTGELFF.

The chain carries TRBV3-1 and TRBJ2-7; 9 nucleotides align to TRBD1. This CDR3 is built from 15 residues. Germline lookup yields CDR1 LGHDT and CDR2 YNNKEL (reference sequence). Trimming took 3 bases from V and 11 from J; bases not matched to a gene: 14. The CDR3 DNA sequence: TGTGCCAGCAGCCAGATACCGGGACAGGGAAGTATCGAGTACTTC. Protein product: CASSQIPGQGSIEYF.

This clonotype was counted between two and nine times. The chain carries TRBV18 and TRBJ2-1; D is possibly TRBD2 (5 bases). The CDR3 length is 18 residues. In germline, CDR1 is KGHSH, CDR2 LQKENI. Trimming removed 3 bases at V and 6 bases at J, with 24 bases between. The CDR3 protein is CASSPGLVLAPGRNEQFF. The CDR3 DNA follows: TGTGCCAGCTCACCGGGCTTGGTTCTAGCCCCCGGGCGCAATGAGCAGTTCTTC.

This clonotype was found many times. V is TRBV4-2 and J is TRBJ2-1; 9 nucleotides line up with TRBD1. V shed 1 base and J 0 bases; nucleotides not matched to a gene: 7. The CDR3 runs 18 residues. The germline V gene has CDR1 LGHNA and CDR2 YNFKEQ. The CDR3 DNA is TGTGCCAGCAGCCAAGCCCGGACAGGGGTTCGCTCCTACAATGAGCAGTTCTTC. This encodes CASSQARTGVRSYNEQFF.

This clonotype was recorded at least ten times. Here the CDR3 DNA reads TGCGCCAGCAGCCAAGAAGGGACTTCAGAGACCCAGTACTTC. It yields the protein CASSQEGTSETQYF. The genes are TRBV4-3 and TRBJ2-5, with TRBD2 as a possible D gene (6 bases). The length of the CDR3 is 14 residues. Trimming took 0 bases from V and 4 from J, leaving 9 bases between them. Per germline, CDR1 LGHNA and CDR2 YSLEER.

Of note for this clonotype: Given a much more abundant clone one base away, this may be a read error. The chain links TRBV28 to TRBJ2-7; 7 bases are shared with TRBD1. Germline CDR1 and CDR2: MDHEN and SYDVKM. This CDR3 is built from 15 residues. CDR3 in DNA: TGTGCCAGCAGTTTTTACAGGGGTTTCGCCTACGAGGAGTACTTC. It yields the protein CASSFYRGFAYEEYF.

The chain is built from TRBV29-1 and TRBJ2-3; D gene uncertain. V lost 6 bases and J lost 0, with 7 bases in between. In germline, CDR1 is SQVTM, CDR2 ANQGSEA. The CDR3 contains 12 residues. CDR3 amino acids: CSVVRSTDTQYF. CDR3 DNA: TGCAGCGTCGTTAGGAGCACAGATACGCAGTATTTT.